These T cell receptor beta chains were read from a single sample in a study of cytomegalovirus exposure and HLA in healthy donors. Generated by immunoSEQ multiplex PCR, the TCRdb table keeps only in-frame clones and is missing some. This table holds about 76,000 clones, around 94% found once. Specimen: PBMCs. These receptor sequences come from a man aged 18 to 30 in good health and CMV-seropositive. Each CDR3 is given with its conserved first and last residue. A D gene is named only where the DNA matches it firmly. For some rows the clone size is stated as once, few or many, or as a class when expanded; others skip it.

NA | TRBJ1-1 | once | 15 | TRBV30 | TGTGCCTGGGGATGGACTGACTCAATGGTCTCTGAAGCTTTCTTT | CAWGWTDSMVSEAFF
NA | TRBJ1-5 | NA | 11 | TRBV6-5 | TGTGCCAGCAGCGTCGCGGGGCCCCAGCATTTT | CASSVAGPQHF
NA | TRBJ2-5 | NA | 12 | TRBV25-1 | TGTGCCAGCAGTGTCCAGGGGGAGACCCAGTACTTC | CASSVQGETQYF
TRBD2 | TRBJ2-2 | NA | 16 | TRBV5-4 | TGTGCCAGCAGCTTTGCACTAGCGGGAAACACCGGGGAGCTGTTTTTT | CASSFALAGNTGELFF
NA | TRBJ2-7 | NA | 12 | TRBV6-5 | TGTGCCAGCATTTCTCCTCTAGAAAGGCAGTACTTC | CASISPLERQYF
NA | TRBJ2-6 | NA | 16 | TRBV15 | TGTGCCACCAGCAGAGATCTCGGGAGTGGGGCCAACGTCCTGACTTTC | CATSRDLGSGANVLTF
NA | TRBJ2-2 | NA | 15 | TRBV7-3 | TGTGCCAGCAGCTCCAGGGGCCCAGGGACCGGGGAGCTGTTTTTT | CASSSRGPGTGELFF
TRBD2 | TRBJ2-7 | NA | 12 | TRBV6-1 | TGTGCCAGCACGACTAGCCGCTACGAGCAGTACTTC | CASTTSRYEQYF
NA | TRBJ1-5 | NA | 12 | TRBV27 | TGTGCCAGCAGTTTCGCGACAGCCTTTGGTCATTTT | CASSFATAFGHF
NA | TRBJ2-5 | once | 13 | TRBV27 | TGTGCCAGCATCGATCCGGGACAAGAGACCCAGTACTTC | CASIDPGQETQYF
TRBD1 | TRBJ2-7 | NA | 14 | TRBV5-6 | TGTGCCAGCAGGCGGACAGGGAGCACCTACGAGCAGTACTTC | CASRRTGSTYEQYF
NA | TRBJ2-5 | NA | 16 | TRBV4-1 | TGCGCCAGCAGCCGATCCGGGACACCCCCCCGGGAGACCCAGTACTTC | CASSRSGTPPRETQYF
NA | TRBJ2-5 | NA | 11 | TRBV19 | TGTGCCAGTAGGCTGAGGGAGACCCAGTACTTC | CASRLRETQYF
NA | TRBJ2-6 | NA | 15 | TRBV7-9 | TGTGCCAGCAGCTTAGCGTCCTCAGGCGCCAACGTCCTGACTTTC | CASSLASSGANVLTF
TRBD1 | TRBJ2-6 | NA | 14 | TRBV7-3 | TGTGCCAGCAGCCTGGGACAGGGGGCCAACGTCCTGACTTTC | CASSLGQGANVLTF